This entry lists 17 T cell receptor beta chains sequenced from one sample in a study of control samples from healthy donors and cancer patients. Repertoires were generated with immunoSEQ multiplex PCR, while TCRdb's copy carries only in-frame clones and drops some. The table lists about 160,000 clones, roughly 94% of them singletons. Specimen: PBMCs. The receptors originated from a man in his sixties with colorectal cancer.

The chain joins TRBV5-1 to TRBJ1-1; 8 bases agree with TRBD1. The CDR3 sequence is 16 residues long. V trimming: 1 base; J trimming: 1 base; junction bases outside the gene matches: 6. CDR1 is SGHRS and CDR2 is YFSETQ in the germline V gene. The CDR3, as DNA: TGCGCCAGCAGCTTGAATGTGGGGACAGGGAACACTGAAGCTTTCTTT. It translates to CASSLNVGTGNTEAFF.

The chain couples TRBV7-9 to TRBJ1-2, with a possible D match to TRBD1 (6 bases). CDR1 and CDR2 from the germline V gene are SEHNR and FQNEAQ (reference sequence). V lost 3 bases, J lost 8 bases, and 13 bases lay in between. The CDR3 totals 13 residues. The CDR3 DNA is TGTGCCAGCAGCTTTGGGGGGCACGAGGGCTACACCTTC. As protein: CASSFGGHEGYTF.

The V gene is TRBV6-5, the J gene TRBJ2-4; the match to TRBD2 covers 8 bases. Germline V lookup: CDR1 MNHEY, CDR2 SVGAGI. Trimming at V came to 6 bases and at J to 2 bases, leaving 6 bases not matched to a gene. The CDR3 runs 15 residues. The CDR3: CASSPAGVSKNIQYF. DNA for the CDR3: TGTGCCAGCAGCCCAGCGGGGGTCTCCAAAAACATTCAGTACTTC.

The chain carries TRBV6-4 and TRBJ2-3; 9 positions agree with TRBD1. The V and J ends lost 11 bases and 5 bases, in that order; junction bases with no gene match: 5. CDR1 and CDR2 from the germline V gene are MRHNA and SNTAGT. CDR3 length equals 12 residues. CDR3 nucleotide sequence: TGTGCCTCTCGGGGACAGGGAGATACGCAGTATTTT. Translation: CASRGQGDTQYF.

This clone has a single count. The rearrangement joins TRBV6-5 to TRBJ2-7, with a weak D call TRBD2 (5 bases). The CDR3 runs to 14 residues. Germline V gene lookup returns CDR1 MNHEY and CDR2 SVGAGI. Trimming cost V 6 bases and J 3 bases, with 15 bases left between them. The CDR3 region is CASSYGGGSYEQYF. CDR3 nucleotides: TGTGCCAGCAGCTACGGAGGAGGTAGCTACGAGCAGTACTTC.

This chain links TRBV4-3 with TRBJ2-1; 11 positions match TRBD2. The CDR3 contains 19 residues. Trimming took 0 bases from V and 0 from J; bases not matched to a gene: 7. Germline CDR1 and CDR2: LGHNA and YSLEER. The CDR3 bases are TGCGCCAGCAGCCAAGACCTAGCGGGGGGACCACGCTCCTACAATGAGCAGTTCTTC. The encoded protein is CASSQDLAGGPRSYNEQFF.

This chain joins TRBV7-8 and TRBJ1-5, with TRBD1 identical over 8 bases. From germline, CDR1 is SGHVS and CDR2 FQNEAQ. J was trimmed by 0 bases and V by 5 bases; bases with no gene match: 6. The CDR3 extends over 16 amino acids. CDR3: CASSGRDRYSNQPQHF. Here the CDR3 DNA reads TGTGCCAGCAGCGGCCGGGACAGGTATAGCAATCAGCCCCAGCATTTT. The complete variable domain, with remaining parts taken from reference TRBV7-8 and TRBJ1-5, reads GAGVSQSPRYKVAKRGQDVALRCDPISGHVSLFWYQQALGQGPEFLTYFQNEAQLDKSGLPSDRFFAERPEGSVSTLKIQRTQQEDSAVYLCASSGRDRYSNQPQHFGDGTRLSIL.

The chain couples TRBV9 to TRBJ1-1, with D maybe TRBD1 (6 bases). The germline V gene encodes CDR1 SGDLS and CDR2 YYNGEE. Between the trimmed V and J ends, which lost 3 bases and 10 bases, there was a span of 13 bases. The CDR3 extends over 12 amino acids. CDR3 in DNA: TGTGCCAGCAGCGCTTCAGGGGTTAGAGCTTTCTTT. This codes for CASSASGVRAFF. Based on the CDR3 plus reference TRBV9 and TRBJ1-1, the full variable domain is DSGVTQTPKHLITATGQRVTLRCSPRSGDLSVYWYQQSLDQGLQFLIQYYNGEERAKGNILERFSAQQFPDLHSELNLSSLELGDSALYFCASSASGVRAFFGQGTRLTVV.

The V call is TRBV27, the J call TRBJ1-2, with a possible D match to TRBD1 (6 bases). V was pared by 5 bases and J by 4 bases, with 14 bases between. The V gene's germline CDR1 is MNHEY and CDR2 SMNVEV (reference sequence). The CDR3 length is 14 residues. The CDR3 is CASSGQGPFYGYTF. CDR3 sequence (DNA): TGTGCCAGCAGTGGGCAGGGGCCCTTCTATGGCTACACCTTC.

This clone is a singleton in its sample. Written as DNA, the CDR3 is TGTGCCAGCAGCAAAACAGGGAGCTATGGCTACACCTTC. Amino acids: CASSKTGSYGYTF. The gene calls are TRBV21-1 and TRBJ1-2; the listed D gene, TRBD1, was not tested against the DNA. TRBV21-1 is reported as a pseudogene. The CDR3 extends over 13 amino acids.

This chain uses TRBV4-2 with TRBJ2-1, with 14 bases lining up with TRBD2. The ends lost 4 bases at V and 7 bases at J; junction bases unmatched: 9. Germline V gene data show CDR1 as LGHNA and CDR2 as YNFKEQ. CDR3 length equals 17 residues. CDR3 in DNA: TGTGCCAGCAGCCTCGCTACCGGGACTAGCGGGAGAAATGAGCAGTTCTTC. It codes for CASSLATGTSGRNEQFF.

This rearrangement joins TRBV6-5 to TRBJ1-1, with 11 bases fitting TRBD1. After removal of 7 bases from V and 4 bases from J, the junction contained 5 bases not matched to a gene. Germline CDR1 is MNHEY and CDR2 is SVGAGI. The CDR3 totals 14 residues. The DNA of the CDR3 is TGTGCCAGCACCAGGACAGGGGGCGTCACTGAAGCTTTCTTT. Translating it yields CASTRTGGVTEAFF.

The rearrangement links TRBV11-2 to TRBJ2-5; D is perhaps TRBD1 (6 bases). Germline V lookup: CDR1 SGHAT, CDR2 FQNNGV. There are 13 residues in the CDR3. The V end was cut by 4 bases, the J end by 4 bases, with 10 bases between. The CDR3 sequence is CASSSGTRETQYF. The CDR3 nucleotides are TGTGCCAGCAGCTCCGGGACAAGAGAGACCCAGTACTTC.

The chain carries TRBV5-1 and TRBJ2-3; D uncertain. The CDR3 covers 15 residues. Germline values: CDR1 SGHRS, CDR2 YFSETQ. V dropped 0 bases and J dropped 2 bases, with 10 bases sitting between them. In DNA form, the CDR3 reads TGCGCCAGCAGCTTGGCTAGTCGGTCCACAGATACGCAGTATTTT. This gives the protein CASSLASRSTDTQYF.

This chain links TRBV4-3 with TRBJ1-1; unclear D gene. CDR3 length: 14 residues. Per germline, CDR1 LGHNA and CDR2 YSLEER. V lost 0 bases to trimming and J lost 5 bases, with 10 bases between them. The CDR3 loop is CASSQDRRGTEAFF. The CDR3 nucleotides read TGCGCCAGCAGCCAAGACAGGAGAGGAACTGAAGCTTTCTTT.

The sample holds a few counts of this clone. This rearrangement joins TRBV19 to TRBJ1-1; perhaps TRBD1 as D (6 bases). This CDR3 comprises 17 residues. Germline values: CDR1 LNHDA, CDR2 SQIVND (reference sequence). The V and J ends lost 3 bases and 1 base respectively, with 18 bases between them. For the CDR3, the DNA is TGTGCCAGTAGTATTCCTGGGACACCCCAAGGGAACACTGAAGCTTTCTTT. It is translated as CASSIPGTPQGNTEAFF.

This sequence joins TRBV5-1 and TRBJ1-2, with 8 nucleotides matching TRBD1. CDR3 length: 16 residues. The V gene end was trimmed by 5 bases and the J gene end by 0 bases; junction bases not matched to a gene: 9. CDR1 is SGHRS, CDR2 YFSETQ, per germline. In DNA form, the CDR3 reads TGCGCCAGCAGTCCTGCGCAGGGGGCCGCTAACTATGGCTACACCTTC. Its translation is CASSPAQGAANYGYTF.